This T cell receptor (beta chain) was captured in a study of blood T cell repertoires in COVID-19 (dated by TCRdb to 2020 to 2022). With regard to the full study: The collaborator samples originated in the United States, Italy and Spain and spanned the acute and convalescent phases of COVID-19. The material from the prospective study consisted of cDNA or gDNA derived from T cells, B-cell-depleted T cells, or PBMCs. Deeply sampled blood TCRbeta repertoires from subjects exposed to, actively infected with, or recovered from COVID-19 were included in the dataset. The repertoires were released in a freely available public database intended as a resource for research on the immune response to SARS-CoV-2. Samples came from the ongoing ImmuneRACE study (first 160 participants) plus 1,254 subjects from 6 global collaborators. A de-identified subject ID, COVID-19 status, age in years and sex were almost always included in the sample metadata. HLA class I and class II types, where available, came from metadata supplied by the sample provider rather than from assay-based typing. Paper-wide results and their limitations: How much clinical and demographic metadata was included differed by source and by participant, and the metadata was provided uncurated.

V is reduced by 0 bases and J by 4 bases, leaving a spacing of 14 bases between them. Sequences SGHDT (CDR1) and YYEEEE (CDR2) are obtained from the germline V gene. The CDR3 spans 16 residues, from the cysteine through the phenylalanine. The entry retains the CDR3 DNA only, 48 bases that are in frame from base 1. The immunoSEQ Assay, a bias-controlled multiplex PCR, was used to amplify TCRbeta CDR3 regions from genomic DNA. Under the source paper's analysis protocol: Nucleated cell counts per sample were estimated from amplification of reference gene primers within the assay. To quantify the absolute abundance of each unique TCRbeta CDR3 rearrangement, sequence reads were collapsed and filtered. For each sample, productive Simpson clonality was calculated as the square root of Simpson's diversity index across productive rearrangements. TCRdb's version of the immuneACCESS table is confined to in-frame rearrangements and falls short of the full clone set. An unresolved V gene accounts for under half of the shortfall where checked; the remainder is of unknown origin. The D gene and trimming were derived from the DNA, and the V and J assignments and clone size from that table. Within this sample are more than 100,000 clones, with 80% to 85% of them counted one time only. In total, the top ten clones hold about 8.4% of the sample.

The collaborating institutions used their own protocols to collect whole blood in K2EDTA tubes. For TCRbeta analysis, collaborators shipped samples as frozen whole blood, isolated PBMCs, or DNA extracted from either of those sample types. This clone showed up just once. Its antigen has not been determined. Base qualities were left out, and no much larger clone turns up one base away. Sample: peripheral blood. This clonotype was sampled from a woman in her fifties or sixties with active or convalescent COVID-19. The chain uses TRBV5-6 and TRBJ1-3, with the D segment identity uncertain. For the CDR3, the sequence is CASSLDVRRPGNTIYF. The DNA reads TGTGCCAGCAGCTTGGACGTCAGGCGTCCGGGAAACACCATATATTTT.